The 29 T cell receptor beta chains given below trace back to one sample, sequenced in a study of TIL therapy for anti-PD-1-resistant metastatic lung cancer. Time point reported: pre-treatment sample, taken before nivolumab and TIL therapy. Most excised metastases sampled were pleural nodules or supraclavicular lymph nodes. The libraries were made with immunoSEQ v3. Assay: immunoSEQ multiplex PCR; the TCRdb copy retains only in-frame clones and omits some. This sample yields about 50,000 clones, of which about two thirds are seen a single time; about 6% belongs to the top ten. The sample consisted of tumor tissue, taken at baseline. The receptor set was obtained from a person between 30 and 80 years old with non-small cell lung cancer.

The chain links TRBV7-9 to TRBJ2-3; 7 bases line up with TRBD2. V shed 4 bases and J 2 bases; nucleotides not matched to a gene: 9. Germline loops: CDR1 SEHNR, CDR2 FQNEAQ (reference sequence). The CDR3 runs 16 residues. CDR3 protein: CASSYPPSGVTDTQYF. The CDR3 DNA follows: TGTGCCAGCAGCTACCCCCCAAGCGGGGTCACAGATACGCAGTATTTT.

This clone was recorded a few times. The V call is TRBV6-1, the J call TRBJ1-1, with D possibly being TRBD1 (5 bases). Trimming removed 9 bases from V and 5 bases from J, with 10 bases in between. The CDR3 has 11 amino acids. Per germline, CDR1 MNHNS and CDR2 SASEGT. This CDR3 reads CASIQGTEAFF. The CDR3 DNA is TGTGCCAGTATCCAGGGTACTGAAGCTTTCTTT.

The CDR3 loop is CASSYPSGPNTGELFF. DNA for the CDR3: TGTGCCAGCAGTTACCCCTCGGGTCCAAACACCGGGGAGCTGTTTTTT. This chain connects TRBV6-5 to TRBJ2-2; D gene uncertain. The V end lost 2 bases, the J end lost 2 bases, and 12 bases lay between the germline ends. This CDR3 contains 16 residues. The germline V gene encodes CDR1 MNHEY and CDR2 SVGAGI.

The chain joins TRBV18 to TRBJ2-1; D gene ambiguous. Germline V gene sequence: CDR1 KGHSH, CDR2 LQKENI. This CDR3 spans 13 amino acids. CDR3: CGTEPPGYNEQFF. In DNA, the CDR3 is TGTGGTACGGAGCCTCCGGGTTACAATGAGCAGTTCTTC.

CDR3 region: CASSSPRRDGYGYTF. The CDR3 DNA reads TGTGCCAGCAGTTCGCCTAGGAGGGACGGCTATGGCTACACCTTC. V and J are TRBV6-5 and TRBJ1-2, with D maybe TRBD1 (5 bases). Germline loops: CDR1 MNHEY, CDR2 SVGAGI. This CDR3 contains 15 residues. The V and J ends lost 4 bases and 4 bases respectively, with 16 bases between them.

This clone was seen only a few times. V and J are TRBV2 and TRBJ1-5; perhaps TRBD1 as D (5 bases). The CDR3 runs 13 residues. Trimming shortened V by 2 bases and J by 6 bases, and 8 bases separated the two germline ends. Looked up from germline, CDR1 is SNHLY and CDR2 is FYNNEI. CDR3 sequence (DNA): TGTGCCAGCAGTGAATTGGGGACTCAGCCCCAGCATTTT. Residues: CASSELGTQPQHF.

The chain employs TRBV29-1 and TRBJ2-7; D is undetermined. The CDR3 sequence is 12 residues long. Trimming took 7 bases from V and 0 from J, leaving 10 bases between them. Germline CDR1 and CDR2: SQVTM and ANQGSEA. The CDR3 sequence is CSDDPSSYEQYF. The CDR3 region has the DNA TGCAGCGATGACCCAAGCTCCTACGAGCAGTACTTC.

This clone was detected only once. The rearrangement links TRBV7-9 to TRBJ2-7; the D call may be TRBD1 or TRBD2 (6 bases each). V was pared by 1 base and J by 3 bases, with 22 bases between. Looked up from germline, CDR1 is SEHNR and CDR2 is FQNEAQ (reference sequence). The CDR3 totals 18 residues. The CDR3 coding sequence is TGTGCCAGCAGCTTAGTACGAGGGTTAGGGGGGCGTATCTACGAGCAGTACTTC. The encoded protein is CASSLVRGLGGRIYEQYF.

Of note for this clone: A read error may account for a junction end that differs from germline. The chain couples TRBV28 to TRBJ2-7; 10 nucleotides align to TRBD1. In germline, CDR1 is MDHEN, CDR2 SYDVKM. This CDR3 is built from 15 residues. The CDR3: CAISDGTGVSYEQYF. The CDR3 DNA reads as TGTGCCATCAGTGATGGGACAGGGGTCTCCTACGAGCAGTACTTC.

CDR3 region: CATKTGGSNEQYF. The CDR3 DNA reads as TGTGCCACCAAAACGGGCGGGTCAAACGAGCAGTACTTC. This sequence joins TRBV7-6 and TRBJ2-7; D is perhaps TRBD2 (5 bases). CDR3 length equals 13 residues. V dropped 10 bases and J dropped 5 bases, with 18 bases sitting between them. CDR1 is SGHVS and CDR2 is FNYEAQ in the germline V gene.

The CDR3 DNA is TGTGCCAGCAGCACAAACAGCGGGGGGTTCTACAATGAGCAGTTCTTC. Its translation is CASSTNSGGFYNEQFF. The V call is TRBV4-2, the J call TRBJ2-1; TRBD2 matches at 9 bases. Trimming removed 5 bases from V and 3 bases from J; junction bases left unmatched: 8. The CDR3 spans 16 residues. The germline gives CDR1 LGHNA, CDR2 YNFKEQ.

The chain uses TRBV16 and TRBJ1-4; weak D call: TRBD1 (6 bases). The CDR3 spans 13 residues. Trimming pared 2 bases from V and 11 bases from J, leaving 12 bases between. CDR1 and CDR2 from the germline V gene are KGHSY and FQNENV. The CDR3 sequence is CASSQVWQGKLFF. The CDR3 bases are TGTGCCAGCAGCCAAGTCTGGCAGGGGAAACTGTTTTTT.

The chain is built from TRBV29-1 and TRBJ1-1; D is uncertain. The V end was cut by 4 bases, the J end by 1 base, with 7 bases between. The germline V gene has CDR1 SQVTM and CDR2 ANQGSEA. This CDR3 comprises 12 residues. CDR3 loop: CSVVLGNTEAFF. The CDR3 nucleotides read TGCAGCGTTGTGTTGGGGAACACTGAAGCTTTCTTT.

This clone was counted a few times. The V gene is TRBV18, the J gene TRBJ2-7; 8 nucleotides align to TRBD2. J was trimmed by 4 bases and V by 3 bases; bases with no gene match: 5. The CDR3 has 14 residues. The V gene's germline CDR1 is KGHSH and CDR2 LQKENI. CDR3 in amino acids: CASSPTGGWYEQYF. CDR3 nucleotides: TGTGCCAGCTCACCCACGGGGGGGTGGTACGAGCAGTACTTC. The variable domain in full, with the rest retrieved from reference TRBV18 and TRBJ2-7, is NAGVMQNPRHLVRRRGQEARLRCSPMKGHSHVYWYRQLPEEGLKFMVYLQKENIIDESGMPKERFSAEFPKEGPSILRIQQVVRGDSAAYFCASSPTGGWYEQYFGPGTRLTVT.

The J gene is TRBJ2-6, the V gene TRBV6-5; D gene ambiguous. Trimming shortened V by 4 bases and J by 0 bases, and 4 bases separated the two germline ends. Germline V gene data show CDR1 as MNHEY and CDR2 as SVGAGI. The CDR3 contains 14 residues. The CDR3 is CASSFLSGANVLTF. In nucleotides, the CDR3 is TGTGCCAGCAGTTTTCTCTCTGGGGCCAACGTCCTGACTTTC.

This chain links TRBV18 with TRBJ2-2; possibly TRBD1 for D (5 bases). Deletions cut 2 bases from V and 5 bases from J, with 12 bases between. This CDR3 is 15 amino acids long. Germline CDR1 is KGHSH and CDR2 is LQKENI. The CDR3 here is CASSPGVKGTGELFF. The CDR3, as DNA: TGTGCCAGCTCACCAGGTGTAAAGGGGACCGGGGAGCTGTTTTTT.

The chain couples TRBV7-9 to TRBJ1-2, with TRBD1 as a possible D gene (6 bases). This CDR3 comprises 14 residues. The germline V and J ends were trimmed by 3 bases and 5 bases, with 13 bases remaining between them. Germline assignment: CDR1 SEHNR and CDR2 FQNEAQ (reference sequence). The CDR3 is CASSLDSLGYGYTF. CDR3 in DNA: TGTGCCAGCAGCTTGGACAGCCTAGGGTATGGCTACACCTTC. The entire variable domain, with the rest obtained from reference TRBV7-9 and TRBJ1-2, is as follows: DTGVSQNPRHKITKRGQNVTFRCDPISEHNRLYWYRQTLGQGPEFLTYFQNEAQLEKSRLLSDRFSAERPKGSFSTLEIQRTEQGDSAMYLCASSLDSLGYGYTFGSGTRLTVV.

The CDR3 coding sequence is TGTGCCAGCAGCTTAGTTCAGGGGCGTACGCAGCTGTTTTTT. Translated, it gives CASSLVQGRTQLFF. This chain connects TRBV7-8 to TRBJ2-2; a possible D gene is TRBD1 (6 bases). Trimming left V 1 base short and J 12 bases short, with 15 bases between. The CDR3 contains 14 residues. Germline-derived CDR1 and CDR2 are SGHVS and FQNEAQ. The full variable domain, its missing parts supplied by reference TRBV7-8 and TRBJ2-2, is GAGVSQSPRYKVAKRGQDVALRCDPISGHVSLFWYQQALGQGPEFLTYFQNEAQLDKSGLPSDRFFAERPEGSVSTLKIQRTQQEDSAVYLCASSLVQGRTQLFFGEGSRLTVL.

The J gene is TRBJ2-1, the V gene TRBV7-9; 15 bases map to TRBD2. The CDR3 runs 16 residues. J lost 6 bases, V lost 5 bases, and 5 bases had no gene match. Germline CDR1 reads SEHNR; CDR2 reads FQNEAQ (reference sequence). Here the CDR3 reads CASSIGTSGGFNEQFF. The CDR3 region has the DNA TGTGCCAGCAGCATTGGGACTAGCGGGGGGTTCAATGAGCAGTTCTTC.

This clone was recorded once. The chain couples TRBV7-9 to TRBJ2-7, with D unclear. V was shortened by 1 base and J by 3 bases, with 7 bases between the two germline ends. Germline V gene lookup returns CDR1 SEHNR and CDR2 FQNEAQ (reference sequence). The CDR3 loop spans 13 amino acids. CDR3 DNA sequence: TGTGCCAGCAGCTTAGTACGGAGCTACGAGCAGTACTTC. Translation gives CASSLVRSYEQYF.

V usage is TRBV2 and J usage is TRBJ1-2, with D hard to call. V lost 6 bases to trimming and J lost 3 bases, with 11 bases between them. The germline V gene has CDR1 SNHLY and CDR2 FYNNEI. The CDR3 has 13 residues. The CDR3 DNA reads TGTGCCAGCAGCCCCGACTCGTACTATGGCTACACCTTC. Translated, it gives CASSPDSYYGYTF.

This clone was counted a single time. The chain couples TRBV10-2 to TRBJ2-1; 11 nucleotides align to TRBD1. Looked up from germline, CDR1 is WSHSY and CDR2 is SAAADI. Trimming cost V 8 bases and J 6 bases; bases outside gene matches: 12. The CDR3 sequence is 16 residues long. This chain's CDR3 is CASGARTGGLGNEQFF. The CDR3 DNA follows: TGCGCCAGCGGGGCACGGACAGGGGGCTTGGGCAATGAGCAGTTCTTC.

This clone was recorded a few times. The chain joins TRBV30 to TRBJ1-2, with D unresolved. The V and J ends lost 2 bases and 3 bases respectively, with 10 bases between them. Germline V gene sequence: CDR1 GTSNPN, CDR2 SVGIG (reference sequence). The CDR3 has 13 residues. The CDR3 sequence is CAWSLGWDYGYTF. The CDR3 bases are TGTGCCTGGAGTCTCGGGTGGGACTATGGCTACACCTTC.

This clone was detected only a few times. The V call is TRBV19, the J call TRBJ2-3; D call uncertain. Trimming cost V 5 bases and J 0 bases, with 6 bases left between them. The CDR3 is 13 amino acids. Germline assignment: CDR1 LNHDA and CDR2 SQIVND (reference sequence). DNA of the CDR3: TGTGCCAGTAGTCTCGGAAGCACAGATACGCAGTATTTT. Amino acids: CASSLGSTDTQYF.

The gene calls are TRBV10-3 and TRBJ1-1; 9 bases are shared with TRBD1. The CDR3 is 16 amino acids. The junction had 8 bases not matched to a gene; V was cut back by 6 bases and J by 0 bases. The germline gives CDR1 ENHRY, CDR2 SYGVKD. CDR3 in amino acids: CAIRSVTGGLNTEAFF. DNA of the CDR3: TGTGCCATCAGGTCGGTGACAGGGGGGCTGAACACTGAAGCTTTCTTT.

CDR3 amino acids: CASSLALGGNTGELFF. For the CDR3, the DNA is TGTGCCAGCAGCTTAGCGCTTGGGGGGAACACCGGGGAGCTGTTTTTT. This chain joins TRBV7-9 and TRBJ2-2, with D perhaps given as TRBD1 or TRBD2 (5 bases each). Trimming took off 0 bases at V and 1 base at J, with 9 bases between the two ends. The CDR3 consists of 16 residues. Germline CDR1 is SEHNR and CDR2 is FQNEAQ (reference sequence).

V gene TRBV5-6 combines with J gene TRBJ1-2; D uncertain. Trimming took 0 bases from V and 8 from J, leaving 5 bases between them. Germline V gene lookup returns CDR1 SGHDT and CDR2 YYEEEE. The CDR3 is 11 amino acids. CDR3 sequence: CASSLGPGYTF. The CDR3 DNA reads as TGTGCCAGCAGCTTGGGGCCGGGCTACACCTTC.

The chain links TRBV4-1 to TRBJ2-7; the D is unclear. The germline CDR1 and CDR2 sequences are MGHRA and YSYEKL. Deletions cut 0 bases from V and 2 bases from J, with 8 bases between. CDR3 length: 14 residues. Here the CDR3 DNA reads TGCGCCAGCAGCCAAGAGTGGCAGGCCTACGAGCAGTACTTC. Translating gives CASSQEWQAYEQYF.

J is TRBJ1-1 and V is TRBV29-1; 9 nucleotides align to TRBD1. The V gene's germline CDR1 is SQVTM and CDR2 ANQGSEA. The CDR3 is 13 residues long. V trimming: 4 bases; J trimming: 10 bases; junction bases outside the gene matches: 10. This CDR3 reads CSVVTGGLTGAFF. CDR3 bases: TGCAGCGTTGTAACAGGGGGCCTAACGGGAGCTTTCTTT.